Listed below are T cell receptor beta chains from one sample, sequenced in a study of blood T cell repertoires in COVID-19. Assay: immunoSEQ multiplex PCR; the TCRdb copy retains only in-frame clones and omits some. The table includes roughly 300,000 clones, roughly 86% detected once. The sample taken for sequencing was peripheral blood. These receptors came from a woman between 45 and 60 years old who had recovered from COVID-19. Each CDR3 is given with its conserved first and last residue. D genes are given only for firm matches. For some rows the clone size is stated as once, few or many, or as a class when expanded; others skip it.

D gene	V gene	J gene	clone size	CDR3 DNA	CDR3 protein
TRBD1	TRBV9	TRBJ1-2	NA	TGTGCCAGCAGCGTAGGAGACAGGGAGTCCGCTAACTATGGCTACACCTTC	CASSVGDRESANYGYTF
TRBD2	TRBV7-9	TRBJ2-2	few	TGTGCCAGCAGCTTCGCGTTAGCGGGGACCACCGGGGAGCTGTTTTTT	CASSFALAGTTGELFF
TRBD2	TRBV29-1	TRBJ2-1	NA	TGCAGCGCTGTAATTCCTGGGGGGGATGAGCAGTTCTTC	CSAVIPGGDEQFF
NA	TRBV28	TRBJ2-7	NA	TGTGCCAGCAGTGAGGCGTTCTACGAGCAGTACTTC	CASSEAFYEQYF
TRBD1	TRBV28	TRBJ1-1	NA	TGTGCCAGCAGTTTACCTGGACAGGGCATCGTGAACACTGAAGCTTTCTTT	CASSLPGQGIVNTEAFF
TRBD1	TRBV4-3	TRBJ1-2	NA	TGCGCCAGCAGCCAGGGACAGAACTATGGCTACACCTTC	CASSQGQNYGYTF
NA	TRBV6-5	TRBJ1-1	NA	TGTGCCAGCAGTCTCGGACGGGAGAACACTGAAGCTTTCTTT	CASSLGRENTEAFF
NA	TRBV5-1	TRBJ2-5	few	TGCGCCAGCAGCTTTGAATCAGGGCACCAAGAGACCCAGTACTTC	CASSFESGHQETQYF
TRBD2	TRBV7-9	TRBJ2-7	once	TGTGCCAGCAGCTCGGGACTAGCGGGACCCCCAGGCTCCTACGAGCAGTACTTC	CASSSGLAGPPGSYEQYF
TRBD2	TRBV5-4	TRBJ2-1	NA	TGTGCCAGCAGCTCCCGGACTAGCGGGACCTACAATGAGCAGTTCTTC	CASSSRTSGTYNEQFF
TRBD1	TRBV19	TRBJ1-6	NA	TGTGCCAGTAGCATACAGGGGGAGTCTTCACCCCTCCACTTT	CASSIQGESSPLHF
NA	TRBV6-5	TRBJ2-7	NA	TGTGCCAGCAGTCCAACTATCTCCTACGAGCAGTACTTC	CASSPTISYEQYF
TRBD2	TRBV28	TRBJ2-3	NA	TGTGCCAGCAGTTTATTATCTGGGGGGGTGGTTATGCAGTATTTT	CASSLLSGGVVMQYF
NA	TRBV11-3	TRBJ2-1	few	TGTGCCAGCAGCTTAGACCCAGGTCTGAACAATGAGCAGTTCTTC	CASSLDPGLNNEQFF
NA	TRBV12-5	TRBJ2-7	NA	TGTGCTAGTGGGAAGGGAGAGACCTACGAGCAGTACTTC	CASGKGETYEQYF
NA	TRBV5-1	TRBJ2-2	NA	TGCGCCAGCAGCTTGGACAGGGGAGGCACCGGGGAGCTGTTTTTT	CASSLDRGGTGELFF
TRBD2	TRBV5-1	TRBJ2-5	NA	TGCGCCAGCAGCTTCGGGACTAGGAAAGAGACCCAGTACTTC	CASSFGTRKETQYF